This is a list of T cell receptor beta chains from one sample in a study of T cell repertoires in cytomegalovirus infection. TCRdb ran MiXCR on the reads and lists one entry per CDR3 protein. Of 400,000 or so distinct CDR3 sequences listed, 31% were seen once; the top ten hold roughly an eighth. Sequencing was performed on PBMCs. Receptor source: a human donor in good health (CMV status not recorded). Some clones in this sample may be carry-over from other donors' samples. CDR3s include the opening cysteine and the closing phenylalanine or tryptophan. A D gene is named only where the DNA matches it firmly.

>-|TRBV6-5|TRBJ1-6
CASSPHPGNSPLHF
>-|TRBV18|TRBJ1-4
CASSPPTERRSEKLFF
>TRBD1|TRBV20-1|TRBJ1-2
CSARGTRGDRGANGYTF
>-|TRBV6-6|TRBJ2-2
CASRDPYSPRKTGELFF
>-|TRBV6-2/TRBV6-3|TRBJ2-7
CASSYETEEQYF
>TRBD1|TRBV28|TRBJ1-1
CASSLRTGGRVAFF
>-|TRBV5-5|TRBJ1-1
CASSYSRSTEAFF
>-|TRBV4-1|TRBJ2-1
CASSQVVASSYNEQFF
>-|TRBV7-9|TRBJ2-5
CASSLAEFQETQYF
>TRBD1|TRBV4-1|TRBJ2-2
CASSQARQGGEAGELFF
>TRBD1|TRBV7-2|TRBJ1-1
CACSLGRTGDTEAFF
>TRBD2|TRBV7-9|TRBJ2-3
CASSRDGRADTQYF
>TRBD1|TRBV5-1|TRBJ2-7
CASSSGDSFPEQYF
>TRBD1|TRBV2|TRBJ1-1
CASSDPGTGGAGTEAFF
>TRBD1|TRBV7-6|TRBJ2-7
CASSLTTGELGYEQYF
>-|TRBV28|TRBJ1-2
CASSSLHKGNYGYTF
>-|TRBV27|TRBJ1-6
CASSPTQSSYNSPLHF
>-|TRBV7-6|TRBJ2-7
CASSPNPPADSYEQYF
>TRBD1|TRBV28|TRBJ2-3
CASSFQTGGTDTQYF
>TRBD2|TRBV7-8|TRBJ2-5
CASSYGGGSSRETQYF
>TRBD2|TRBV7-8|TRBJ2-3
CASSPNSMGLATDTQYF
>-|TRBV7-8|TRBJ1-2
CASSLVIGTYGYTF
>-|TRBV19|TRBJ2-7
CASSISAAYEQYF
>-|TRBV6-1|TRBJ1-1
CASRHLTGSNTEAFF
>-|TRBV6-1|TRBJ1-1
CASSDQGTEAFF
>TRBD1|TRBV10-3|TRBJ1-1
CAIGTRKWRGRENTEAFF
>-|TRBV12-3/TRBV12-4|TRBJ1-5
CASCSNSNQPQHF
>TRBD2|TRBV7-2|TRBJ2-7
CASSLAPGLAGQAEQYF
>TRBD1|TRBV7-9|TRBJ2-7
CASSSNPGQGVYEQYF
>-|TRBV6-1|TRBJ1-1
CASRARMNTEAFF
>-|TRBV5-8|TRBJ1-5
CASSLFRGQNGNQPQHF
>TRBD2|TRBV7-6|TRBJ2-2
CASSFLAGAPNTGELFF
>TRBD2|TRBV28|TRBJ2-1
CASLSGGYNEQFF
>-|TRBV7-7|TRBJ1-1
CASSLGLDTEAFF
>TRBD2|TRBV3-1|TRBJ2-1
CASRASGGPYNEQFF
>-|TRBV7-2|TRBJ2-7
CASSLGPSSYEQYF
>-|TRBV4-1|TRBJ2-3
CASSQDENTQYF
>-|TRBV3-1|TRBJ1-2
CASSRIGRNYGYTF
>TRBD1|TRBV24-1|TRBJ2-2
CATRGVRGRDGEAGELFF
>-|TRBV18|TRBJ1-4
CASSPHKGERKGPGTLFF
>TRBD1|TRBV11-2|TRBJ2-7
CASSQPKGARGSYEQYF
>TRBD2|TRBV29-1|TRBJ2-5
CSVQTSGDPEETQYF
>-|TRBV7-6|TRBJ1-1
CASSLDCGGTEAFF
>-|TRBV4-1|TRBJ2-7
CASSQAKGIYEQYF
>TRBD2|TRBV4-2|TRBJ2-5
CASSQGAAGAQETQYF